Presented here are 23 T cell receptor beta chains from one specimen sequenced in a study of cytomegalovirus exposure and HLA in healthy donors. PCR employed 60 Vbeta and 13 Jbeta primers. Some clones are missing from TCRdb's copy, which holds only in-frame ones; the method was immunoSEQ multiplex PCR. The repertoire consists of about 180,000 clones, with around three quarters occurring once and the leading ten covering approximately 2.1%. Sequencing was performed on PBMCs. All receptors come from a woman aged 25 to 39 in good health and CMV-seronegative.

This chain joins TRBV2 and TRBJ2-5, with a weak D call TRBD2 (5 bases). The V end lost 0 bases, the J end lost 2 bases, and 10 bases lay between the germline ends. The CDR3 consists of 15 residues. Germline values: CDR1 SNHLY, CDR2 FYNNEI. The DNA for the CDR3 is TGTGCCAGCAGTGAAGCGCGGGCACCTCAAGAGACCCAGTACTTC. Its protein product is CASSEARAPQETQYF.

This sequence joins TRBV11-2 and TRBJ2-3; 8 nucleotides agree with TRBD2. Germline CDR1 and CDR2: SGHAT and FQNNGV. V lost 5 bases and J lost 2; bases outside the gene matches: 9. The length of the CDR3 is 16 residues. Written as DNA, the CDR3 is TGTGCCAGCAGCGTACAACGGGGGGGAAACACAGATACGCAGTATTTT. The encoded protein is CASSVQRGGNTDTQYF.

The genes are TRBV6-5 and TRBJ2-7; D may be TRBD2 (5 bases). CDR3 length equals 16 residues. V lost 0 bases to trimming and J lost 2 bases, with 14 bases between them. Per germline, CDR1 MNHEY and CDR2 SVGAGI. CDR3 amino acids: CASSYSAVGLPYEQYF. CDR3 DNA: TGTGCCAGCAGTTACTCCGCGGTTGGACTGCCCTACGAGCAGTACTTC.

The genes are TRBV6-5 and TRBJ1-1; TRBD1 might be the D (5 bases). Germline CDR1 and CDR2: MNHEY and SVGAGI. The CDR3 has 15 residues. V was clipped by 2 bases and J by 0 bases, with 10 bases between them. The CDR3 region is CASSYQGRMNTEAFF. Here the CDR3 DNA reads TGTGCCAGCAGTTACCAGGGCAGGATGAACACTGAAGCTTTCTTT.

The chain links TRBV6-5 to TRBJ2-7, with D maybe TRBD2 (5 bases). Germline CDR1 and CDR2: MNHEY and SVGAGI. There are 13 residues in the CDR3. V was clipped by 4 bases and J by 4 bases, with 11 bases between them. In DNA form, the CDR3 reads TGTGCCAGCAGTTTCGGACCGGGGTACGAGCAGTACTTC. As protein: CASSFGPGYEQYF.

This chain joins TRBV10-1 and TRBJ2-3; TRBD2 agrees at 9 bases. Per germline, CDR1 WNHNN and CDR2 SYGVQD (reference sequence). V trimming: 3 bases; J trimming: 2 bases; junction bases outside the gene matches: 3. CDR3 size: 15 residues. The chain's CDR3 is CASSEGLATTDTQYF. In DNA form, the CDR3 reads TGCGCCAGCAGTGAAGGACTAGCGACCACAGATACGCAGTATTTT.

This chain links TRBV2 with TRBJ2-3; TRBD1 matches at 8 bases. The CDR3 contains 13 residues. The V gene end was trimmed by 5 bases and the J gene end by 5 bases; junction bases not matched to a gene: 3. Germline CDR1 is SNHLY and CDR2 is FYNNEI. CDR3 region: CASSPTGGDTQYF. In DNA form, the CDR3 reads TGTGCCAGCAGTCCCACAGGGGGAGATACGCAGTATTTT. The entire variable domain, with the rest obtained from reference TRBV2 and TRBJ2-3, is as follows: EPEVTQTPSHQVTQMGQEVILRCVPISNHLYFYWYRQILGQKVEFLVSFYNNEISEKSEIFDDQFSVERPDGSNFTLKIRSTKLEDSAMYFCASSPTGGDTQYFGPGTRLTVL.

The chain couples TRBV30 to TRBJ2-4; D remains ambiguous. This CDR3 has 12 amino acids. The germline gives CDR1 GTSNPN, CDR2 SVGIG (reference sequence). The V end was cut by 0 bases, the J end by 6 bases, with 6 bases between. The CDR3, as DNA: TGTGCCTGGAGTGTCGGTCCAAACATTCAGTACTTC. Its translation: CAWSVGPNIQYF.

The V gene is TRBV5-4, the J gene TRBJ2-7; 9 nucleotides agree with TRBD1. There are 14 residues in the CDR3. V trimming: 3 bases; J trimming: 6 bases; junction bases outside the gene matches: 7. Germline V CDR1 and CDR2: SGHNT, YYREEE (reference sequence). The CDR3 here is CASSSRDRVSEQYF. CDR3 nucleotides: TGTGCCAGCAGCTCCCGGGACAGGGTCTCCGAGCAGTACTTC.

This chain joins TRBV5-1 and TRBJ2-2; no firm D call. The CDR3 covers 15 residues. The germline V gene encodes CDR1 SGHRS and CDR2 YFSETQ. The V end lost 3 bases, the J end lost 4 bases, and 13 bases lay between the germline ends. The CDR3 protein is CASSSLRGGTGELFF. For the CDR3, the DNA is TGCGCCAGCAGCTCTCTCCGAGGCGGCACCGGGGAGCTGTTTTTT.

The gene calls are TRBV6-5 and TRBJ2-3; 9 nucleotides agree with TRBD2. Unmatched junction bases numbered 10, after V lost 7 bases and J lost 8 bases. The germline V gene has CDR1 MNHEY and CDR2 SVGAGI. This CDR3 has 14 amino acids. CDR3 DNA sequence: TGTGCCAGCACGTTTGGGGCGGGGGGGGGTACGCAGTATTTT. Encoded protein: CASTFGAGGGTQYF.

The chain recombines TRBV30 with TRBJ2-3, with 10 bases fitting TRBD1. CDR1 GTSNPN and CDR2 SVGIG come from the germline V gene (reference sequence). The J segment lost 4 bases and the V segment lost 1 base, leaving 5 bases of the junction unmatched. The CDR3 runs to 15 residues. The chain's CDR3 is CAWSAWDRGPDTQYF. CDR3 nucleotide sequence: TGTGCCTGGAGTGCCTGGGACAGGGGACCAGATACGCAGTATTTT. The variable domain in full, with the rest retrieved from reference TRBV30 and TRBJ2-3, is SQTIHQWPATLVQPVGSPLSLECTVEGTSNPNLYWYRQAAGRGLQLLFYSVGIGQISSEVPQNLSASRPQDRQFILSSKKLLLSDSGFYLCAWSAWDRGPDTQYFGPGTRLTVL.

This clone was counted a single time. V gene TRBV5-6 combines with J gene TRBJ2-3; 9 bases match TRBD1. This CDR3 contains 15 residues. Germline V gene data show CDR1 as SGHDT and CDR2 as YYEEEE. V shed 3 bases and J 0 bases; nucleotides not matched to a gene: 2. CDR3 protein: CASSWGQGSTDTQYF. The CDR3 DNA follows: TGTGCCAGCAGCTGGGGACAGGGAAGCACAGATACGCAGTATTTT. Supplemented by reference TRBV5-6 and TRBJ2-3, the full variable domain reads DAGVTQSPTHLIKTRGQQVTLRCSPKSGHDTVSWYQQALGQGPQFIFQYYEEEERQRGNFPDRFSGHQFPNYSSELNVNALLLGDSALYLCASSWGQGSTDTQYFGPGTRLTVL.

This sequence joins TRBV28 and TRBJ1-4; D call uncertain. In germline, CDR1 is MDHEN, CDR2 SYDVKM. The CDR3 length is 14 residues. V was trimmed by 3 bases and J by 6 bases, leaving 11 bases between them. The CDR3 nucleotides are TGTGCCAGCAGTTTTGCGATGTTCCATGAAAAACTGTTTTTT. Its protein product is CASSFAMFHEKLFF.

The CDR3 spells CASSLVGAGVYGYTF. In DNA form, the CDR3 reads TGTGCCAGCAGCTTAGTAGGGGCAGGAGTCTATGGCTACACCTTC. The chain joins TRBV7-9 to TRBJ1-2; tentative D call: TRBD1 (5 bases). CDR1 and CDR2 (germline): SEHNR, FQNEAQ (reference sequence). CDR3 length: 15 residues. The V end lost 1 base, the J end lost 4 bases, and 13 bases lay between the germline ends.

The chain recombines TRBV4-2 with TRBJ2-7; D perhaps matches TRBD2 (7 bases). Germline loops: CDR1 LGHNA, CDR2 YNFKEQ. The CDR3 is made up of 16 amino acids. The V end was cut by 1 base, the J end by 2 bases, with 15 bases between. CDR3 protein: CASSQGAGATAYEQYF. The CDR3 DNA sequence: TGTGCCAGCAGCCAAGGTGCGGGGGCCACAGCCTACGAGCAGTACTTC.

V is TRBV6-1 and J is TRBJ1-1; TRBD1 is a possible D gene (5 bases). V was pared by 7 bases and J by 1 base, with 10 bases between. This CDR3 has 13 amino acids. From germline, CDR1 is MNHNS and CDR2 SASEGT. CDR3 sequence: CASTGVTNTEAFF. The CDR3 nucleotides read TGTGCCAGCACGGGGGTGACGAACACTGAAGCTTTCTTT.

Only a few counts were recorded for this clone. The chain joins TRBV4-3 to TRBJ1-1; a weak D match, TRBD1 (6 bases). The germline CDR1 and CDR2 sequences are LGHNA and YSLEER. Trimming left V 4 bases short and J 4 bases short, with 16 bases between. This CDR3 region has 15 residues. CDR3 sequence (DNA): TGCGCCAGCAGCCCAGGAACAGGGCTTGGCACTGAAGCTTTCTTT. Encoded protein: CASSPGTGLGTEAFF.

The CDR3 nucleotides are TGCGCCAGCAGCCGCGGGACTAGACTACAAGAGACCCAGTACTTC. This translates into CASSRGTRLQETQYF. The gene calls are TRBV5-1 and TRBJ2-5; 8 bases are shared with TRBD2. V shed 4 bases and J 2 bases; nucleotides not matched to a gene: 7. The CDR3 has 15 amino acids. Germline-derived CDR1 and CDR2 are SGHRS and YFSETQ.

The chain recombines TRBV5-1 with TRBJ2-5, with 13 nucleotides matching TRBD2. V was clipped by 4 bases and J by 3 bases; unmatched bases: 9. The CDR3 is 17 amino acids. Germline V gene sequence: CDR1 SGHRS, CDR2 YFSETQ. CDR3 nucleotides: TGCGCCAGCAGCGGGGGACTAGCGGGGTCTAAAAAAGAGACCCAGTACTTC. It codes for CASSGGLAGSKKETQYF.

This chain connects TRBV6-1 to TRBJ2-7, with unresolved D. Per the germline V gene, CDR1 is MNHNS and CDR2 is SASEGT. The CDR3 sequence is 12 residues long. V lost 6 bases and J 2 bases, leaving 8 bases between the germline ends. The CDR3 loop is CASRGDAYEQYF. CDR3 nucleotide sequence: TGTGCCAGCAGAGGAGACGCCTACGAGCAGTACTTC.

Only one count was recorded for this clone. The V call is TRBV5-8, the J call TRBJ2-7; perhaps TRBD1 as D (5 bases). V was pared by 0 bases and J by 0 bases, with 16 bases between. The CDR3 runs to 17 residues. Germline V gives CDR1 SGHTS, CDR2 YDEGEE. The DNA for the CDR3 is TGTGCCAGCAGCTTGGTACCGACGTGGGGCGGCTCCTACGAGCAGTACTTC. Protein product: CASSLVPTWGGSYEQYF.

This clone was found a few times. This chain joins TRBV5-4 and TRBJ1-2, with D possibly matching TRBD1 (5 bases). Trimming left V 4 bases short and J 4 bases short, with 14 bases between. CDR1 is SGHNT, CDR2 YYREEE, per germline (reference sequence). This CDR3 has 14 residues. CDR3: CASSLKGQGYGYTF. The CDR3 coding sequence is TGTGCCAGCAGCCTAAAGGGGCAGGGCTATGGCTACACCTTC.